A selection of T cell receptor beta chains follows, all from one sample in a study of vaccination effects on CD4 cells after COVID-19. For these TCRs, the target antigens are not known. Sequenced by immunoSEQ multiplex PCR; TCRdb stores in-frame clones only, minus some. This repertoire shows roughly 35,000 clones, about 66% found once; its top ten account for more than 13%. Specimen: CD4+ T cells from PBMCs cultured with HCoV-OC43 spike peptides, collected before COVID-19 vaccination. The receptors here all came from a human donor who received a COVID-19 vaccine. The CDR3 runs from the conserved cysteine through the conserved F or W. The D gene is left open where the match is weak. Some rows mark clone size as missing; the rest say once, few, many or name a class of expanded clone.

TRBV7-8,TRBJ2-1,TRBD2,-,CASSASGSRAYNEQFF,TGTGCCAGCAGCGCTAGCGGGAGTAGGGCCTACAATGAGCAGTTCTTC
TRBV4-1,TRBJ1-2,-,few,CASSQVSVGYGYTF,TGCGCCAGCAGCCAAGTGTCTGTAGGGTATGGCTACACCTTC
TRBV11-1,TRBJ1-2,-,-,CASSFRTEAGDYGYTF,TGTGCCAGCAGCTTCAGGACGGAGGCCGGGGACTATGGCTACACCTTC
TRBV5-4,TRBJ2-3,TRBD1,-,CASSSRDRTADTQYF,TGTGCCAGCAGCTCCCGGGACAGGACGGCAGATACGCAGTATTTT
TRBV10-3,TRBJ1-2,-,-,CAISEGAGSSANYGYTF,TGTGCCATCAGTGAGGGGGCAGGTTCTTCAGCTAACTATGGCTACACCTTC
TRBV3-1/TRBV3-2,TRBJ1-1,-,-,CASSWGGSTEAFF,TGTGCCAGCAGTTGGGGGGGGTCCACTGAAGCTTTCTTT
TRBV11-2,TRBJ2-1,-,-,CASSWGSYVNNEQFF,TGTGCCAGCAGCTGGGGGAGCTATGTTAACAATGAGCAGTTCTTC
TRBV7-9,TRBJ1-4,TRBD1,-,CASSPGQGATNEKLFF,TGTGCCAGCAGCCCAGGACAGGGAGCAACTAATGAAAAGCTGTTTTTT
TRBV15,TRBJ1-5,TRBD1,-,CATSRDSPGQGRNQPQHF,TGTGCCACCAGCAGAGATTCTCCGGGACAGGGCCGCAATCAGCCCCAGCATTTT
TRBV30,TRBJ1-5,-,few,CAWSVRSHQPQHF,TGTGCCTGGAGTGTACGGTCCCATCAGCCCCAGCATTTT
TRBV3-1/TRBV3-2,TRBJ2-5,TRBD2,-,CASSQVAGAAETQYF,TGTGCCAGCAGCCAAGTTGCGGGAGCGGCGGAGACCCAGTACTTC
TRBV4-2,TRBJ1-5,-,few,CASSQDRGAGQPQHF,TGTGCCAGCAGCCAAGACAGGGGCGCCGGTCAGCCCCAGCATTTT
TRBV7-8,TRBJ1-1,-,-,CASSSRQRNTEAFF,TGTGCCAGCAGCTCACGACAGCGGAACACTGAAGCTTTCTTT
TRBV27,TRBJ1-5,-,-,CASSFFGGASNQPQHF,TGTGCCAGCAGTTTTTTTGGGGGGGCATCAAATCAGCCCCAGCATTTT
TRBV9,TRBJ2-3,-,-,CASSVVLSGSSDTQYF,TGTGCCAGCAGCGTAGTATTGTCGGGCAGTTCAGATACGCAGTATTTT
TRBV12-3/TRBV12-4,TRBJ1-2,-,-,CASSPDISAGYTF,TGTGCCAGCAGCCCTGACATATCTGCGGGCTACACCTTC
TRBV11-2,TRBJ1-4,-,-,CASSLKRGRTNEKLFF,TGTGCCAGCAGCTTAAAGAGGGGCCGGACTAATGAAAAACTGTTTTTT
TRBV19,TRBJ2-5,-,-,CASNRGLVEETQYF,TGTGCCAGTAACAGGGGACTAGTAGAAGAGACCCAGTACTTC
TRBV7-9,TRBJ1-2,-,few,CASSPQETGYTF,TGTGCCAGCAGCCCCCAGGAAACGGGCTACACCTTC
TRBV9,TRBJ2-1,-,-,CASSVGAAGSYNEQFF,TGTGCCAGCAGCGTAGGAGCGGCGGGATCCTACAATGAGCAGTTCTTC
TRBV7-7,TRBJ1-1,-,-,CASTSGMNTEAFF,TGTGCCAGCACCTCCGGAATGAACACTGAAGCTTTCTTT
TRBV7-9,TRBJ1-5,-,few,CASSLGPYSNQPQHF,TGTGCCAGCAGCTTGGGCCCTTATAGCAATCAGCCCCAGCATTTT
TRBV5-6,TRBJ1-2,TRBD1,-,CASSFLMGQGYGYTF,TGTGCCAGCAGCTTCTTAATGGGACAGGGTTATGGCTACACCTTC
TRBV20-1,TRBJ1-4,-,few,CSASRPTDEKLFF,TGCAGTGCTAGTAGACCCACAGACGAAAAACTGTTTTTT
TRBV27,TRBJ2-1,-,-,CASSLGGFNNEQFF,TGTGCCAGCAGTTTAGGGGGGTTCAACAATGAGCAGTTCTTC
TRBV7-2,TRBJ1-2,TRBD1,-,CASNAGQGGYGYTF,TGTGCCAGCAACGCAGGACAGGGTGGTTATGGCTACACCTTC
TRBV7-7,TRBJ2-7,TRBD2,-,CASSPGLAGEQYF,TGTGCCAGCAGCCCCGGACTAGCGGGCGAGCAGTACTTC
TRBV2,TRBJ1-1,-,-,CASSFHPSGGTEAFF,TGTGCCAGCAGTTTTCACCCTTCGGGGGGCACTGAAGCTTTCTTT
TRBV7-2,TRBJ2-5,-,few,CASSPDRGRETQYF,TGTGCCAGCAGCCCCGATCGAGGTCGGGAGACCCAGTACTTC
TRBV10-3,TRBJ2-4,TRBD1,-,CAINDRGGIQYF,TGTGCCATCAACGACAGGGGGGGCATTCAGTACTTC
TRBV6-1,TRBJ2-5,TRBD1,few,CASSETGIGETQYF,TGTGCCAGCAGTGAGACAGGGATAGGCGAGACCCAGTACTTC
TRBV7-8,TRBJ2-3,-,-,CASSLGVGFTDTQYF,TGTGCCAGCAGCTTAGGGGTGGGTTTCACAGATACGCAGTATTTT
TRBV4-2,TRBJ2-2,-,-,CASSRAGEAAGELFF,TGTGCCAGCAGCCGGGCAGGGGAAGCTGCCGGGGAGCTGTTTTTT
TRBV7-7,TRBJ2-3,TRBD2,-,CASSSRTSGCTDTQYF,TGTGCCAGCAGCTCGCGGACTAGCGGCTGCACAGATACGCAGTATTTT
TRBV30,TRBJ1-2,-,-,CAWSVLLGYTF,TGTGCCTGGAGTGTATTGTTGGGTTACACCTTC
TRBV11-2,TRBJ2-1,-,-,CASSPSTGVQFF,TGTGCCAGCAGCCCCTCGACCGGGGTGCAGTTCTTC
TRBV29-1,TRBJ1-5,-,few,CSVRDNHNQPQHF,TGCAGCGTGAGGGACAACCACAATCAGCCCCAGCATTTT
TRBV30,TRBJ1-5,TRBD1,once,CAWSRDRVGRGNQPQHF,TGTGCCTGGAGTAGGGACAGGGTGGGTCGAGGCAATCAGCCCCAGCATTTT
TRBV18,TRBJ2-1,TRBD2,few,CASSPQSGDNEQFF,TGTGCCAGCTCACCACAGAGCGGGGATAATGAGCAGTTCTTC
TRBV18,TRBJ1-2,-,few,CASSPRFEDGYTF,TGTGCCAGCTCACCACGTTTTGAGGATGGCTACACCTTC
TRBV3-1/TRBV3-2,TRBJ1-1,-,-,CASSQSTPITEAFF,TGTGCCAGCAGCCAAAGTACCCCGATCACTGAAGCTTTCTTT
TRBV5-1,TRBJ2-5,TRBD1,-,CASSLAGQGETQYF,TGCGCCAGCAGCTTGGCGGGACAGGGAGAGACCCAGTACTTC
TRBV2,TRBJ1-1,-,few,CASSELENTEAFF,TGTGCCAGCAGTGAACTGGAGAACACTGAAGCTTTCTTT
TRBV5-5,TRBJ2-3,-,-,CASSGGDVGVDTQYF,TGTGCCAGCAGCGGCGGGGACGTCGGAGTCGATACGCAGTATTTT
TRBV19,TRBJ2-3,TRBD2,-,CASSMTASGMRTDTQYF,TGTGCCAGTAGTATGACGGCTAGCGGGATGAGGACAGATACGCAGTATTTT
TRBV5-1,TRBJ1-1,-,-,CASSLVWGGTEAFF,TGCGCCAGCAGCTTGGTATGGGGTGGCACTGAAGCTTTCTTT
TRBV6-4,TRBJ1-4,-,once,CASSATRPEKLFF,TGTGCCAGCAGCGCGACACGGCCCGAAAAACTGTTTTTT
TRBV25-1,TRBJ1-5,-,-,CASSELMGQPQHF,TGTGCCAGCAGTGAATTAATGGGGCAGCCCCAGCATTTT
TRBV6-4,TRBJ2-2,TRBD1,-,CASAKNRGAGELFF,TGTGCCAGCGCCAAAAACAGGGGCGCCGGGGAGCTGTTTTTT
TRBV2,TRBJ2-5,-,-,CASSLRRGETQYF,TGTGCCAGCAGCCTGCGGAGGGGCGAGACCCAGTACTTC
TRBV18,TRBJ1-2,-,few,CASSAAGDASYGYTF,TGTGCCAGCTCGGCGGCAGGGGATGCCTCCTATGGCTACACCTTC
TRBV6-2/TRBV6-3,TRBJ1-2,TRBD1,-,CASSYSRTGGYGYTF,TGTGCCAGCAGTTACTCCAGGACAGGGGGCTATGGCTACACCTTC
TRBV3-1/TRBV3-2,TRBJ2-4,TRBD2,-,CASSQLVTSGLPGGKNIQYF,TGTGCCAGCAGCCAACTCGTTACTAGCGGGCTACCTGGCGGAAAAAACATTCAGTACTTC